A single sample gave rise to the 10 T cell receptor beta chains below, sequenced in a study of cytomegalovirus exposure and HLA in healthy donors. PCR was performed using 60 Vbeta and 13 Jbeta primers. The repertoire was sequenced with immunoSEQ multiplex PCR; TCRdb's copy has only in-frame clones and lacks some. The table shows around 170,000 clones, with 75% to 85% occurring only once. Input material: PBMCs. Source of these receptors: a young woman in good health and CMV-seronegative.

This chain uses TRBV21-1 with TRBJ1-5; no DNA check was done on the table's D call, TRBD1. TRBV21-1 is deemed a pseudogene. CDR3 size: 16 residues. CDR3 sequence reads: CASSKGGQVHNQPQHF. The CDR3 DNA is TGTGCCAGCAGCAAAGGTGGGCAGGTGCACAATCAGCCCCAGCATTTT.

The chain carries TRBV6-5 and TRBJ2-1; weak D call: TRBD2 (6 bases). CDR1 MNHEY and CDR2 SVGAGI come from the germline V gene. The length of the CDR3 is 12 residues. Trimming pared 8 bases from V and 7 bases from J, leaving 12 bases between. The CDR3 sequence: CASGPGRNEQFF. CDR3 nucleotides: TGTGCCAGCGGTCCAGGGAGGAATGAGCAGTTCTTC.

The chain has TRBV30 and TRBJ2-7; the match to TRBD2 covers 7 bases. This CDR3 has 15 residues. V lost 3 bases to trimming and J lost 2 bases; unmatched junction nucleotides: 10. Germline assignment: CDR1 GTSNPN and CDR2 SVGIG (reference sequence). The CDR3 loop is CAWSPSLAEPYEQYF. CDR3 nucleotide sequence: TGTGCCTGGAGCCCTTCCCTAGCGGAGCCCTACGAGCAGTACTTC.

The chain recombines TRBV27 with TRBJ2-3; 9 bases fit TRBD2. Germline trimming cut 8 bases from V and 7 bases from J; bases unmatched to any gene: 13. The CDR3 contains 15 residues. CDR1 MNHEY and CDR2 SMNVEV come from the germline V gene (reference sequence). The CDR3 coding sequence is TGTGCCAGCCGAACTCTTACTAGCGGGTCCTATACGCAGTATTTT. It codes for CASRTLTSGSYTQYF.

V usage is TRBV2 and J usage is TRBJ2-5; D is uncertain. Matching the DNA end better, TRBJ2-7 makes the J call doubtful. Germline V gene lookup returns CDR1 SNHLY and CDR2 FYNNEI. CDR3 length: 14 residues. DNA for the CDR3: TGTGCCAGCAGTGTAACGACAACTGAGTACGAGCAGTACTTC. Protein product: CASSVTTTEYEQYF.

The rearrangement uses TRBV15 and TRBJ1-3; 10 bases align to TRBD1. This CDR3 is built from 14 residues. The germline V gene has CDR1 LNHNV and CDR2 YYDKDF (reference sequence). Trimming removed 4 bases from V and 7 bases from J; junction bases left unmatched: 4. Written as DNA, the CDR3 is TGTGCCACCAGCACCGGGACAGGGGTGAACACCATATATTTT. Protein: CATSTGTGVNTIYF.

This clone was counted a few times. The chain is built from TRBV5-6 and TRBJ2-5; weak D call: TRBD2 (6 bases). The CDR3 spans 14 residues. Trimming took off 1 base at V and 5 bases at J, with 12 bases between the two ends. Germline CDR1 SGHDT, CDR2 YYEEEE. The CDR3 DNA reads TGTGCCAGCAGCTTGTTAGGAGGGCAGGAGACCCAGTACTTC. It is translated as CASSLLGGQETQYF.

This chain joins TRBV29-1 and TRBJ1-2, with 7 nucleotides matching TRBD1. J lost 2 bases, V lost 7 bases, and 4 bases had no gene match. This CDR3 contains 12 residues. Per germline, CDR1 SQVTM and CDR2 ANQGSEA. DNA for the CDR3: TGCAGCGCGACAGGGAAAAACTATGGCTACACCTTC. Translated, it gives CSATGKNYGYTF.

This clone was found once. J is TRBJ2-5 and V is TRBV4-1; 11 bases map to TRBD2. The germline V gene encodes CDR1 MGHRA and CDR2 YSYEKL. The CDR3 spans 17 residues. V was clipped by 2 bases and J by 2 bases; unmatched bases: 7. The CDR3 loop reads CASSQPSGGPEQETQYF. The CDR3 nucleotides read TGCGCCAGCAGCCAACCTAGCGGGGGGCCTGAACAAGAGACCCAGTACTTC.

Comment on this clone: At one end, the junction sequence differs from germline, possibly due to a read error. This chain uses TRBV5-6 with TRBJ2-2; perhaps D is TRBD1 or TRBD2 (5 bases each). Germline V gene sequence: CDR1 SGHDT, CDR2 YYEEEE. The CDR3 has 14 amino acids. For the CDR3, the DNA is TGTGCCAGCACCTTGGGACGGACAACCGGGGAGCTGTTTTTT. It yields the protein CASTLGRTTGELFF.